This is a list of T cell receptor beta chains from one sample in a study of identical twins. MiXCR, run by TCRdb on the 5' RACE reads, gives a single entry per CDR3 protein. This sample has some 500,000 distinct CDR3 sequences, with roughly an eighth found just once. The sample was also linked to a second study, of yellow fever vaccine responses in identical twins.

Specimen: CD4+ T cells sorted from blood. Every receptor here comes from a woman between 18 and 30 years old in good health. CDR3s include the opening cysteine and the closing phenylalanine or tryptophan. The D gene is left open where the match is weak. The size field is filled for only some rows; it gives once, few, many or a size class.

- | TRBD2 | TRBJ2-2 | TRBV9 | CASSARGGSGTGELFF | TGTGCCAGCAGCGCAAGAGGCGGGAGTGGGACCGGGGAGCTGTTTTTT
many | - | TRBJ1-6 | TRBV7-9 | CASSVDSLNSPLHF | TGTGCCAGCAGCGTTGACAGCCTTAATTCACCCCTCCACTTT
- | TRBD2 | TRBJ2-7 | TRBV7-6 | CASALGLSGPRGEQYF | TGTGCCAGCGCCCTTGGCCTTAGCGGGCCACGTGGCGAGCAGTACTTC
few | TRBD1 | TRBJ2-1 | TRBV7-7 | CASSPGTGGFNEQFF | TGTGCTAGCAGCCCAGGGACAGGGGGCTTCAATGAGCAGTTCTTC
few | TRBD1 | TRBJ1-6 | TRBV28 | CASGSTGAGNSPLHF | TGTGCCAGCGGGTCGACAGGGGCCGGGAATTCACCCCTCCACTTT
- | TRBD1 | TRBJ2-5 | TRBV25-1 | CASSLDRGRPIGETQYF | TGTGCCAGCAGCCTCGACAGGGGCCGCCCAATCGGGGAGACCCAGTACTTC
- | - | TRBJ1-2 | TRBV5-6 | CASSLPRGGYTF | TGTGCCAGCAGCCTCCCCAGGGGCGGCTACACCTTC
- | - | TRBJ2-5 | TRBV2 | CASRRGLQETQYF | TGTGCCAGCAGAAGGGGCCTCCAAGAGACCCAGTACTTC
- | - | TRBJ2-7 | TRBV3-1 | CASSQARGAGEQYF | TGTGCCAGCAGCCAGGCCCGGGGGGCCGGCGAGCAGTACTTC
many | - | TRBJ2-3 | TRBV5-1 | CASAIRGAYTDTQYF | TGCGCCAGCGCGATTAGGGGGGCCTACACAGATACGCAGTATTTT
- | TRBD2 | TRBJ2-7 | TRBV20-1 | CSEKGVAGGEQYF | TGCAGTGAAAAGGGGGTAGCGGGAGGAGAGCAGTACTTC
few | - | TRBJ2-3 | TRBV12-3/TRBV12-4 | CASSGPGTTDTQYF | TGTGCCAGCAGTGGGCCGGGAACCACAGATACGCAGTATTTT
few | TRBD1 | TRBJ1-1 | TRBV24-1 | CATSDLTGVTEAFF | TGTGCCACCAGTGACCTGACAGGGGTCACTGAAGCTTTCTTT
once | - | TRBJ2-5 | TRBV7-9 | CASSLIRGAETQYF | TGTGCCAGCAGCTTAATCAGGGGAGCGGAGACCCAGTACTTC
many | TRBD1 | TRBJ2-5 | TRBV7-6 | CASSEIGTGTGVETQYF | TGTGCCAGCAGCGAAATCGGGACTGGGACAGGGGTAGAGACCCAGTACTTC
many | - | TRBJ1-1 | TRBV6-1 | CASSQANTEAFF | TGTGCCAGCAGTCAGGCGAACACTGAAGCTTTCTTT
- | - | TRBJ2-2 | TRBV6-1 | CASQGTDNTGELFF | TGTGCCAGCCAGGGGACGGACAACACCGGGGAGCTGTTTTTT
- | - | TRBJ2-1 | TRBV29-1 | CSVGQLYNEQFF | TGCAGCGTGGGGCAGCTCTACAATGAGCAGTTCTTC
- | - | TRBJ2-7 | TRBV7-2 | CASSPKGHTSYEQYF | TGTGCCAGCAGCCCTAAGGGACACACCTCGTACGAGCAGTACTTC
few | - | TRBJ2-7 | TRBV27 | CASSTPGIPYEQYF | TGTGCCAGCAGTACCCCCGGGATCCCCTACGAGCAGTACTTC
- | TRBD1 | TRBJ2-5 | TRBV25-1 | CASSTQDRGHETQYF | TGTGCCAGCAGTACCCAAGACAGGGGGCATGAGACCCAGTACTTC
many | - | TRBJ2-1 | TRBV9 | CASSVATGYYNEQFF | TGTGCCAGCAGCGTAGCTACCGGATATTACAATGAGCAGTTCTTC
few | - | TRBJ1-1 | TRBV20-1 | CSARGGLEAFF | TGCAGTGCTAGAGGGGGCCTTGAAGCTTTCTTT
many | - | TRBJ1-5 | TRBV4-2 | CASSQELNGNQPQHF | TGTGCCAGCAGCCAAGAACTAAACGGCAATCAGCCCCAGCATTTT
- | TRBD2 | TRBJ2-1 | TRBV2 | CASSEVSGTSGKSSYNEQFF | TGTGCCAGCAGTGAAGTTTCGGGGACTAGCGGGAAGAGCTCCTACAATGAGCAGTTCTTC
few | - | TRBJ2-7 | TRBV3-1 | CASSHRTYEQYF | TGTGCCAGCAGCCACCGGACCTACGAGCAGTACTTC
- | TRBD2 | TRBJ2-7 | TRBV12-3/TRBV12-4 | CASSLKGRGILAGNQYNEQYF | TGTGCCAGCAGTTTAAAGGGCCGGGGAATTCTAGCGGGCAATCAATATAACGAGCAGTACTTC
- | TRBD2 | TRBJ2-7 | TRBV7-2 | CASSSPPGGREQYF | TGTGCCAGCAGCTCCCCCCCGGGAGGGAGGGAGCAGTACTTC
few | - | TRBJ1-6 | TRBV6-1 | CASSPGRGNSPLHF | TGTGCCAGCAGTCCGGGCAGGGGCAATTCACCCCTCCACTTT
few | TRBD2 | TRBJ2-7 | TRBV5-1 | CASSVTSGAYEQYF | TGCGCCAGCAGCGTGACTAGCGGGGCCTACGAGCAGTACTTC
few | TRBD2 | TRBJ2-2 | TRBV30 | CAWSPPGLAGSLFF | TGTGCCTGGAGTCCCCCGGGACTAGCGGGATCGCTGTTTTTT